The 9 T cell receptor beta chains below come from one sample, sequenced in a study of blood T cell repertoires in COVID-19. Generated by immunoSEQ multiplex PCR, the TCRdb table keeps only in-frame clones and is missing some. This table has tens of thousands of clones, approximately 88% appearing once. Sequencing was done on a sample of peripheral blood. The receptors shown here come from a man in his fifties or sixties with COVID-19, enrolled during active disease.

The sample holds one count of this clone. This chain joins TRBV11-2 and TRBJ2-7; TRBD1 is a possible D gene (5 bases). V lost 0 bases to trimming and J lost 1 base, with 7 bases between them. CDR3 size: 14 residues. Germline CDR1 is SGHAT and CDR2 is FQNNGV. CDR3 sequence: CASSLDQGSYEQYF. The CDR3 nucleotides read TGTGCCAGCAGCTTAGATCAGGGTTCCTACGAGCAGTACTTC.

The rearrangement uses TRBV7-9 and TRBJ2-5, with D perhaps matching TRBD1 (5 bases). V shed 0 bases and J shed 1 base, with 6 bases lying between them. The germline V gene has CDR1 SEHNR and CDR2 FQNEAQ (reference sequence). CDR3 size: 14 residues. CDR3 DNA sequence: TGTGCCAGCAGCTTAGCGGGGCTCCAAGAGACCCAGTACTTC. Amino acids: CASSLAGLQETQYF.

The rearrangement joins TRBV19 to TRBJ1-6, with 7 positions matching TRBD1. J was trimmed by 7 bases and V by 7 bases; bases with no gene match: 7. Looked up from germline, CDR1 is LNHDA and CDR2 is SQIVND (reference sequence). CDR3 length: 14 residues. The CDR3 DNA reads TGTGCCAGTACCTCGGGACAGAAAAATTCACCCCTCCACTTT. Its translation is CASTSGQKNSPLHF.

V gene TRBV9 combines with J gene TRBJ2-3; 8 bases match TRBD2. Germline CDR1 is SGDLS and CDR2 is YYNGEE. The CDR3 covers 15 residues. V gave up 2 bases and J gave up 0 bases; unmatched junction bases: 2. DNA for the CDR3: TGTGCCAGCAGCGTTAGCGGGGAGAGCACAGATACGCAGTATTTT. Encoded protein: CASSVSGESTDTQYF.

The rearrangement joins TRBV11-2 to TRBJ1-5, with TRBD1 as a possible D gene (5 bases). The V gene's germline CDR1 is SGHAT and CDR2 FQNNGV. The CDR3 totals 16 residues. Trimming removed 2 bases from V and 0 bases from J, with 11 bases in between. This CDR3 is CASSLRGDSSNQPQHF. CDR3 sequence (DNA): TGTGCCAGCAGCTTAAGGGGCGATAGTAGCAATCAGCCCCAGCATTTT.

J is TRBJ2-1 and V is TRBV28, with D possibly TRBD1 on 6 matching bases. CDR3 length: 16 residues. Trimming took off 4 bases at V and 0 bases at J, with 13 bases between the two ends. Per the germline V gene, CDR1 is MDHEN and CDR2 is SYDVKM. Here the CDR3 reads CASSSRTGSSYNEQFF. CDR3 bases: TGTGCCAGCAGTTCGAGAACAGGGAGCTCCTACAATGAGCAGTTCTTC.

The gene calls are TRBV5-4 and TRBJ2-3, with D possibly being TRBD2 (6 bases). Trimming stripped 0 bases from V and 2 bases from J, with 13 bases between. This CDR3 spans 16 amino acids. The V gene's germline CDR1 is SGHNT and CDR2 YYREEE (reference sequence). The CDR3: CASSLGAGTITDTQYF. The CDR3 DNA follows: TGTGCCAGCAGCTTGGGAGCGGGTACAATCACAGATACGCAGTATTTT.

J is TRBJ1-5 and V is TRBV19; D is unresolved. V lost 4 bases and J 3 bases, leaving 10 bases between the germline ends. This CDR3 is 14 amino acids long. The germline gives CDR1 LNHDA, CDR2 SQIVND (reference sequence). The CDR3 is CASSTYDFNQPQHF. DNA for the CDR3: TGTGCCAGTAGTACCTATGACTTCAATCAGCCCCAGCATTTT.

This chain links TRBV6-5 with TRBJ2-1; a possible D gene is TRBD1 (6 bases). This CDR3 spans 13 amino acids. V lost 6 bases and J 9 bases, leaving 15 bases between the germline ends. The germline gives CDR1 MNHEY, CDR2 SVGAGI. The CDR3 bases are TGTGCCAGCAGATCCTACAGGGCGGGTGAGCAGTTCTTC. It specifies CASRSYRAGEQFF.